Listed here are 3 T cell receptor beta chains from one sample, sequenced in a study of OX40 agonist ivuxolimab in advanced cancers. Repertoires were generated with immunoSEQ multiplex PCR, while TCRdb's copy carries only in-frame clones and drops some. The sample has roughly 9,900 clones, about 73% seen once. The specimen comprised CD4+ or CD8+ T cells sorted from blood, sampled in a trial of the OX40 agonist ivuxolimab. These receptors came from an adult with an advanced solid tumor such as melanoma, head and neck, liver or kidney cancer.

The chain links TRBV7-8 to TRBJ2-1; 15 bases align to TRBD2. The CDR3 contains 15 residues. CDR1 is SGHVS, CDR2 FQNEAQ, per germline. V shed 4 bases and J 5 bases; nucleotides not matched to a gene: 0. The CDR3 coding sequence is TGTGCCAGCAGCTGGACTAGCGGGAGGGACAATGAGCAGTTCTTC. The encoded protein is CASSWTSGRDNEQFF. The entire variable domain, with the rest obtained from reference TRBV7-8 and TRBJ2-1, is as follows: GAGVSQSPRYKVAKRGQDVALRCDPISGHVSLFWYQQALGQGPEFLTYFQNEAQLDKSGLPSDRFFAERPEGSVSTLKIQRTQQEDSAVYLCASSWTSGRDNEQFFGPGTRLTVL.

A word on this clone: The CDR3 does not end in the conserved phenylalanine or tryptophan, so this is likely a read error. The DNA is left out, because the CDR3 cannot be placed on it with certainty; the CDR3 is given as TCRdb lists it. The genes are TRBV30 and TRBJ1-2. The CDR3 has 14 residues if both end residues are counted. Germline lookup yields CDR1 GTSNPN and CDR2 SVGIG (reference sequence). The CDR3 region is CAWVATRYRKTYGY.

This chain uses TRBV19 with TRBJ2-1, with a tentative D call TRBD2 (6 bases). In germline, CDR1 is LNHDA, CDR2 SQIVND (reference sequence). The germline V and J ends were trimmed by 3 bases and 3 bases, with 12 bases remaining between them. There are 15 residues in the CDR3. In nucleotides, the CDR3 is TGTGCCAGTAGTATTTGGGGAGCGGGCTACAATGAGCAGTTCTTC. It translates to CASSIWGAGYNEQFF.